This T cell receptor beta chain emerged from a study of T cell responses to AZD1222 COVID-19 vaccine. Study findings and constraints: After two AZD1222 doses, spike-specific TCR breadth and depth rose versus day 0.

Assay: immunoSEQ multiplex PCR; the TCRdb copy retains only in-frame clones and omits some. The sample carries roughly 70,000 clones, about 90% recorded once. CDR1 SGHNT and CDR2 YYREEE come from the germline V gene (reference sequence). Unmatched junction bases numbered 6, after V lost 1 base and J lost 8 bases. The CDR3 has 15 amino acids. Of note for this clone: The target antigen is unknown.

The origin of this receptor is an adult in good health. The chain employs TRBV5-4 and TRBJ1-4; 9 bases are shared with TRBD1. The sequencing used peripheral blood, collected on day 0 of AZD1222 vaccination. The CDR3 loop is CASSLKGQGGEKLFF. For the CDR3, the DNA is TGTGCCAGCAGCTTGAAGGGACAGGGCGGGGAAAAACTGTTTTTT.